This T cell receptor beta chain was observed in a study of cytomegalovirus exposure and HLA in healthy donors. Overall study results and limits: TCR beta V- and J-gene trimming, according to a later analysis, was linked to a missense DCLRE1C variant. Productive rates of about 87% or about 30% were seen for most TCR beta V segments in an earlier analysis.

Vbeta (60) and Jbeta (13) primers were used in the PCR. The protocol was immunoSEQ multiplex PCR, while the TCRdb copy is restricted to in-frame clones and leaves out a portion. The sample shows approximately 170,000 clones, just under 75% of them seen only once. The CDR3 consists of 13 residues. CDR1 and CDR2 from the germline V gene are LNHDA and SQIVND (reference sequence). After removal of 7 bases from V and 6 bases from J, the junction contained 5 bases not matched to a gene. For this clone: What it recognizes is unknown.

Sequencing was done on a sample of PBMCs. This TCR was sampled from a woman aged 30 to 39 in good health and CMV-seropositive. V and J are TRBV19 and TRBJ2-2; 7 positions match TRBD2. The CDR3 is CASTMGGAGELFF. The CDR3 DNA sequence: TGTGCCAGTACCATGGGAGGGGCCGGGGAGCTGTTTTTT.